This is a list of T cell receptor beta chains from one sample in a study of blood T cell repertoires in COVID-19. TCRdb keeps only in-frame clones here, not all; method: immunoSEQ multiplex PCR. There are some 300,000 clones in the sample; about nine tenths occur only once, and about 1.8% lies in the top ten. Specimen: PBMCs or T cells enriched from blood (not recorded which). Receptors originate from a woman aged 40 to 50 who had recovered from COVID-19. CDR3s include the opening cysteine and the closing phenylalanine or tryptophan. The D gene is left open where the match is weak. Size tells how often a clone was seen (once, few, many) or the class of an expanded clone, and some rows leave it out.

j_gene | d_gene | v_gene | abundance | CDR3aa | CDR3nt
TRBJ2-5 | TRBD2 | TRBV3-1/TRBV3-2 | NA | CASPRSLVTLAGGAETQYF | TGTGCCAGCCCCCGTTCTTTGGTCACGCTAGCGGGAGGAGCAGAGACCCAGTACTTC
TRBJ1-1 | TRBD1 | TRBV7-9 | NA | CASSWDRRAFF | TGTGCCAGCAGCTGGGACAGGCGAGCTTTCTTT
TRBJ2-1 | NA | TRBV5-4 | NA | CASSFGQAVGNEQFF | TGTGCCAGCAGCTTCGGCCAGGCCGTTGGGAATGAGCAGTTCTTC
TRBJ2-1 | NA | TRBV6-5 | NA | CASSYERGSSYNEQFF | TGTGCCAGCAGTTACGAGAGGGGGAGCTCCTACAATGAGCAGTTCTTC
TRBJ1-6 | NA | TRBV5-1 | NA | CASSLGGTPGDSPLHF | TGCGCCAGCAGCTTGGGCGGGACTCCTGGGGATTCACCCCTCCACTTT
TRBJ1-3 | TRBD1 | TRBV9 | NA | CASSVEGARTGNTIYF | TGTGCCAGCAGCGTAGAGGGGGCGCGTACTGGAAACACCATATATTTT
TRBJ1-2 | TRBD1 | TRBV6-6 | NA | CASSGQAPYGYTF | TGTGCCAGCAGTGGACAGGCCCCCTATGGCTACACCTTC
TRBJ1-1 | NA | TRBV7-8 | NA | CASALSGYGYTEAFF | TGTGCCAGCGCACTAAGTGGGTATGGATACACTGAAGCTTTCTTT
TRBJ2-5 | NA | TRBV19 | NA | CASSIEGGAGETQYF | TGTGCCAGTAGTATAGAAGGGGGCGCGGGGGAGACCCAGTACTTC
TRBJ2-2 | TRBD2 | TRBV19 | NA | CASKAGVNTGELFF | TGTGCCAGTAAGGCGGGGGTCAACACCGGGGAGCTGTTTTTT
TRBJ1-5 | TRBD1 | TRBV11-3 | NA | CASSQNRETGDPQPQHF | TGTGCCAGCAGCCAGAATAGAGAGACAGGGGACCCTCAGCCCCAGCATTTT
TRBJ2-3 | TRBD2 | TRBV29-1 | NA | CSVVAGGPTSRDTQYF | TGCAGCGTTGTAGCGGGGGGGCCGACCTCTAGGGATACGCAGTATTTT
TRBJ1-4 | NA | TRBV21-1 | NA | CASSKPGTERKLFF | TGTGCCAGCAGCAAGCCCGGGACAGAGAGAAAACTGTTTTTT
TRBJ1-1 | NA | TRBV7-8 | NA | CASSFPTGSNTEAFF | TGTGCCAGCAGCTTCCCGACAGGATCGAACACTGAAGCTTTCTTT
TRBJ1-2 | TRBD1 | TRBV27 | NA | CASTPAGTGGRGYTF | TGTGCCAGCACCCCCGCCGGAACAGGGGGCCGGGGCTACACCTTC
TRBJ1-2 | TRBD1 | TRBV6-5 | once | CASSRQGNNYGYTF | TGTGCCAGCAGTAGACAGGGGAATAACTATGGCTACACCTTC
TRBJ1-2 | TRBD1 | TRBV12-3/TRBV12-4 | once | CASRDRGRLDYTF | TGTGCCAGCAGAGACAGGGGCCGCCTAGACTACACCTTC
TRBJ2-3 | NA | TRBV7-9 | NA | CASSYQTGITTDTQYF | TGTGCCAGCAGCTACCAAACCGGGATCACCACAGATACGCAGTATTTT
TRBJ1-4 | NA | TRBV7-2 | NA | CASSLVYRVDEKLFF | TGTGCCAGCAGCTTAGTGTACAGGGTGGATGAAAAACTGTTTTTT
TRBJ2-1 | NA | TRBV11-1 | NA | CASSLQGGSYNEQFF | TGTGCCAGCAGCTTACAAGGCGGCTCCTACAATGAGCAGTTCTTC
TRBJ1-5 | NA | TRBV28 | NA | CAITPRLGGRVDQPQHF | TGTGCCATCACCCCCCGCTTAGGCGGGAGGGTGGATCAGCCCCAGCATTTT
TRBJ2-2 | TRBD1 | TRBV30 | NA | CAWGPGRGLGGELFF | TGTGCCTGGGGGCCGGGCAGGGGGCTTGGCGGGGAGCTGTTTTTT
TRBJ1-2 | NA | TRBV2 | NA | CASSPSDSGYTF | TGTGCCAGCAGCCCTTCGGACAGTGGCTACACCTTC
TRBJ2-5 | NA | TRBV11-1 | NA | CASSSSGGEETQYF | TGTGCCAGCAGCAGCTCCGGCGGCGAAGAGACCCAGTACTTC
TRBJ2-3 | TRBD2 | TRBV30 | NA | CAWSVGPAGGKDTQYF | TGTGCCTGGAGTGTAGGGCCAGCGGGAGGGAAGGATACGCAGTATTTT
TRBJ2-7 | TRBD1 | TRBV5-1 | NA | CASSTGTGVYEQYF | TGCGCCAGCAGCACCGGGACAGGAGTTTACGAGCAGTACTTC
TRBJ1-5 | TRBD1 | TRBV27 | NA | CASSLRQGAGQPQHF | TGTGCCAGCAGTTTGCGACAGGGGGCAGGTCAGCCCCAGCATTTT
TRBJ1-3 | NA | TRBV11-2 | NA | CASSFREQALSGNTIYF | TGTGCCAGCAGCTTCCGTGAGCAGGCGCTCTCTGGAAACACCATATATTTT
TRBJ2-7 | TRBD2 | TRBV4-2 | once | CASSQELSSGIYEQYF | TGTGCCAGCAGCCAAGAGCTGTCTAGCGGGATCTACGAGCAGTACTTC
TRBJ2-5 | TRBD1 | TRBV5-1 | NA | CASSLSGGSQETQYF | TGCGCCAGCAGCTTATCAGGGGGCAGCCAAGAGACCCAGTACTTC
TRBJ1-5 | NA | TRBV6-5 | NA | CASSRRGEGNQPQHF | TGTGCCAGCAGTAGACGGGGGGAAGGCAATCAGCCCCAGCATTTT
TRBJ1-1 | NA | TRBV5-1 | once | CASSLGTVNTEAFF | TGCGCCAGCAGCTTGGGGACAGTCAACACTGAAGCTTTCTTT
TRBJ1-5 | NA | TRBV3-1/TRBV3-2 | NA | CASSPSDWNQPQHF | TGTGCCAGCAGCCCATCGGACTGGAATCAGCCCCAGCATTTT
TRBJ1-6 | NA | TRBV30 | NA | CAWSSQGNSPLHF | TGTGCCTGGAGCTCCCAGGGTAATTCACCCCTCCACTTT
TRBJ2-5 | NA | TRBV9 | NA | CASSVASAQETQYF | TGTGCCAGCAGCGTAGCTAGCGCTCAAGAGACCCAGTACTTC
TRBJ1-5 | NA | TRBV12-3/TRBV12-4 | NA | CASSKESNQPQHF | TGTGCCAGCAGCAAAGAGAGCAATCAGCCCCAGCATTTT
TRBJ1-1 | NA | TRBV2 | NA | CASSDREGLNTEAFF | TGTGCCAGCAGTGACAGGGAGGGCTTGAACACTGAAGCTTTCTTT
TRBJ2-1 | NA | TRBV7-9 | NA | CASSRQKNEQFF | TGTGCCAGCAGCAGACAGAAGAATGAGCAGTTCTTC
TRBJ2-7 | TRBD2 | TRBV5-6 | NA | CASSWGTSGRYEQYF | TGTGCCAGCAGCTGGGGGACTAGCGGGCGGTACGAGCAGTACTTC
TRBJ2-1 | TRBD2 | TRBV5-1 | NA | CASSLVSSGVGSYNEQFF | TGCGCCAGCAGCTTGGTATCTAGCGGGGTGGGTTCCTACAATGAGCAGTTCTTC
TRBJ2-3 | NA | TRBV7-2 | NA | CASSFQGRAEGGYF | TGTGCCAGCAGCTTTCAGGGGAGGGCCGAGGGTGGGTATTTT
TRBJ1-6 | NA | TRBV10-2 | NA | CASSDLKGWPPFHF | TGCGCCAGCAGTGACCTGAAGGGGTGGCCACCCTTCCACTTT
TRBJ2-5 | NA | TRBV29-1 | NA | CSVGLVQLRETQYF | TGCAGCGTTGGACTAGTTCAACTCAGGGAGACCCAGTACTTC
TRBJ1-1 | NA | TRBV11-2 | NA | CASSSTSGQRDRTEAFF | TGTGCCAGCAGCTCGACCTCAGGACAGCGAGATAGGACTGAAGCTTTCTTT
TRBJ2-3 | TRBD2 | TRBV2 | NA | CASIRLAVSTDTQYF | TGTGCCAGCATCCGACTAGCGGTGAGCACAGATACGCAGTATTTT